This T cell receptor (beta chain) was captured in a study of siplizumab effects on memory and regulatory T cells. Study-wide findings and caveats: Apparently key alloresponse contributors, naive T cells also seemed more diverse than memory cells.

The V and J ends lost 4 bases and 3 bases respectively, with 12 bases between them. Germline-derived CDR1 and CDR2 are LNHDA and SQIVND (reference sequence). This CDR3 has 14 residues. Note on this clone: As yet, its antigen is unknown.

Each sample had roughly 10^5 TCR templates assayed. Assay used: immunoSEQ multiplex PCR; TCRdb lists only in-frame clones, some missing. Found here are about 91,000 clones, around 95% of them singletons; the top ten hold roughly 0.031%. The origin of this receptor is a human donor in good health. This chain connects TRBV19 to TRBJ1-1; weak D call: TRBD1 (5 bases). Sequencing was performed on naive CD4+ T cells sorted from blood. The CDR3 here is CASSRAGADTEAFF. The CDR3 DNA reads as TGTGCCAGTAGTAGGGCCGGGGCCGACACTGAAGCTTTCTTT.